This TCR beta chain was found in a study of T cell responses to AZD1222 COVID-19 vaccine. With 0 bases removed from V and 3 bases from J, the gap between germline ends came to 13 bases. The CDR3 covers 15 residues. The V gene's germline CDR1 is SGHNT and CDR2 YYREEE (reference sequence). Produced via immunoSEQ multiplex PCR; TCRdb's table is partial and in-frame only. The sample has around 70,000 clones, roughly 86% seen once. Sample: peripheral blood, taken on day 0 of AZD1222 vaccination. V is TRBV5-4 and J is TRBJ2-7; D is uncertain. The clonotype comes from an adult in good health. The CDR3 bases are TGTGCCAGCAGCTTGGGGAGACGGCCTGGCTACGAGCAGTACTTC. It encodes CASSLGRRPGYEQYF.